The 11 T cell receptor beta chains presented below share a single source sample, sequenced in a study of T cells after posttransplantation cyclophosphamide (dated by TCRdb to between 2015 and 2016). Library construction relied on the immunoSEQ multiplex PCR assay. The immuneACCESS repertoire file appears here via TCRdb, limited to in-frame rearrangements. These files lack a portion of the clones; in checked studies, under half of the deficit traces to unresolved V genes, and the cause of the others is not known. Listed for this sample are 25,000 to 30,000 clones, none observed only a single time. The ten most abundant clones make up about 2.9% of the sample. The sample comprised PBMCs. These receptors all come from a woman aged 55-70 years in good health, CMV-negative, and a related stem cell transplant donor.

This clone was counted ten times or more. This chain links TRBV5-5 with TRBJ2-1; D remains unclear. The CDR3 totals 14 residues. Germline V gene lookup returns CDR1 SGHKS and CDR2 YYEKEE (reference sequence). Trimming shortened V by 0 bases and J by 5 bases, and 9 bases separated the two germline ends. The chain's CDR3 is CASSLEGRNNEQFF. The CDR3 nucleotides are TGTGCCAGCAGCTTGGAGGGCAGAAACAATGAGCAGTTCTTC.

This clone was seen repeatedly, ten times or more. V usage is TRBV2 and J usage is TRBJ1-4; weak D call: TRBD1 (6 bases). Trimming cost V 5 bases and J 11 bases, with 9 bases left between them. CDR1 SNHLY and CDR2 FYNNEI come from the germline V gene. The CDR3 spans 11 residues. This CDR3 reads CASSSGQKLFF. As DNA, the CDR3 is TGTGCCAGCAGTTCCGGACAGAAACTGTTTTTT.

This clone came up a few times. The gene calls are TRBV28 and TRBJ1-2; the match to TRBD1 covers 8 bases. Unmatched junction bases numbered 13, after V lost 2 bases and J lost 8 bases. CDR1 MDHEN and CDR2 SYDVKM come from the germline V gene. The CDR3 loop spans 16 amino acids. CDR3 coding DNA: TGTGCCAGCAGTTTACGGTGGGGGGCAGGGGGCCTAGGCTACACCTTC. It translates to CASSLRWGAGGLGYTF.

The table lists this clone with many counts. The chain carries TRBV7-9 and TRBJ2-6; D is unclear. CDR1 and CDR2 (germline): SEHNR, FQNEAQ (reference sequence). The CDR3 length is 15 residues. V was cut by 2 bases and J by 4 bases, with 9 bases left in between. CDR3 in amino acids: CASSLRGQGANVLTF. CDR3 DNA sequence: TGTGCCAGCAGCTTACGTGGCCAGGGGGCCAACGTCCTGACTTTC.

By proportion, this clone is medium-sized (0.01 to 0.1%). The rearrangement joins TRBV7-2 to TRBJ2-7; D call uncertain. Germline V gene data show CDR1 as SGHTA and CDR2 as FQGNSA. Trimming cost V 5 bases and J 9 bases, with 14 bases left between them. The CDR3 is made up of 12 amino acids. CDR3 residues: CASSLISGGQYF. In DNA, the CDR3 is TGTGCCAGCAGCCTCATTTCCGGTGGGCAGTACTTC.

This clone was detected ten times or more. This chain connects TRBV11-2 to TRBJ1-4; 8 bases are shared with TRBD1. Germline-derived CDR1 and CDR2 are SGHAT and FQNNGV. With V trimmed by 3 bases and J by 7 bases, 4 bases remained unmatched. The CDR3 covers 14 residues. The CDR3 coding sequence is TGTGCCAGCAGCTTCCAGGGGGCCGGTGAAAAACTGTTTTTT. Translating it yields CASSFQGAGEKLFF.

This clone was detected a few times. This chain connects TRBV19 to TRBJ2-5, with D possibly matching TRBD2 (5 bases). From germline, CDR1 is LNHDA and CDR2 SQIVND (reference sequence). With 1 base removed from V and 1 base from J, the gap between germline ends came to 13 bases. The CDR3 sequence is 16 residues long. The CDR3 is CASSIVSSGGQETQYF. As DNA, the CDR3 is TGTGCCAGTAGTATAGTTTCCAGCGGAGGCCAAGAGACCCAGTACTTC. The full variable domain, rest sourced from reference TRBV19 and TRBJ2-5, is DGGITQSPKYLFRKEGQNVTLSCEQNLNHDAMYWYRQDPGQGLRLIYYSQIVNDFQKGDIAEGYSVSREKKESFPLTVTSAQKNPTAFYLCASSIVSSGGQETQYFGPGTRLLVL.

This clone was seen at least ten times. This rearrangement joins TRBV19 to TRBJ2-6, with D perhaps matching TRBD1 (5 bases). The V end lost 4 bases, the J end lost 0 bases, and 7 bases lay between the germline ends. CDR1 is LNHDA and CDR2 is SQIVND in the germline V gene (reference sequence). CDR3 length: 15 residues. CDR3 in DNA: TGTGCCAGTAGTAGAGACAGCTCTGGGGCCAACGTCCTGACTTTC. Its protein product is CASSRDSSGANVLTF.

This clone appeared many times. The genes are TRBV6-6 and TRBJ1-1; D unresolved. Germline V gene data show CDR1 as MNHNY and CDR2 as SVGAGI (reference sequence). Trimming shortened V by 11 bases and J by 7 bases, and 20 bases separated the two germline ends. CDR3 length: 13 amino acids. CDR3 region: CALSIGGSGEAFF. CDR3 bases: TGTGCCCTGTCTATTGGAGGGTCTGGTGAAGCTTTCTTT.

In this sample, this clone turned up a few times. The chain employs TRBV6-1 and TRBJ1-2, with a tentative D call TRBD1 (6 bases). Germline V CDR1 and CDR2: MNHNS, SASEGT. This CDR3 comprises 16 residues. Trimming removed 1 base from V and 5 bases from J, with 17 bases in between. The CDR3 DNA sequence: TGTGCCAGCAGTGAAGTGGGGGGGGCGCGCCGGTATGGCTACACCTTC. Amino acid sequence: CASSEVGGARRYGYTF.

Ten or more counts support this clone. The chain combines TRBV9 with TRBJ2-1, with 11 positions matching TRBD2. Germline V CDR1 and CDR2: SGDLS, YYNGEE. The CDR3 sequence is 17 residues long. Losses at the gene ends were 0 bases for V and 10 bases for J; bases not matched to a gene: 12. As DNA, the CDR3 is TGTGCCAGCAGCGTAGACGCTAGCGGGGGGTTCCCTAGCGAGCAGTTCTTC. Translated: CASSVDASGGFPSEQFF.